This TCR beta chain originates from a study of blood T cell repertoires in COVID-19. At the level of the study: Acute-phase and convalescent COVID-19 samples originated in the United States, Italy and Spain. Nucleic acid was either cDNA or gDNA, and it came from T cells, B-cell-depleted T cells, or PBMCs.

As processed by the authors: Researchers report that nucleated cell counts were estimated from reference gene primer amplification. Data came from immunoSEQ multiplex PCR; TCRdb stores just in-frame clones and leaves some out. Clone size and the V and J calls come from that table; the DNA yielded D and trimming. The data hold tens of thousands of clones, with just over 85% observed a single time. Germline lookup yields CDR1 SEHNR and CDR2 FQNEAQ (reference sequence). The CDR3 totals 17 residues. Trimming removed 7 bases from V and 4 bases from J; junction bases left unmatched: 19. The material sequenced was peripheral blood. The rearrangement links TRBV7-9 to TRBJ2-7; TRBD1 matches at 7 bases. The clonotype was recovered from a woman of 80 years or more with active or convalescent COVID-19. The CDR3 loop is CASTSRPGTATIYEQYF. The CDR3 DNA follows: TGTGCCAGCACTTCCCGCCCCGGGACAGCCACCATTTACGAGCAGTACTTC.